This record looks at one TCR beta chain sequence and its context. This entry comes from a study of blood T cell repertoires in COVID-19. Across the study: Samples came from the United States, Italy and Spain, spanning acute and convalescent COVID-19. Sources were T cells, B-cell-depleted T cells, or PBMCs; the material itself was cDNA or gDNA.

Participants' reported clinical history set cohort assignment. Among Cohort 3 donors, those recovered had two negative PCRs, clearance, or symptom resolution. The CDR3 sequence is 18 residues long. Germline V gene lookup returns CDR1 SGHKS and CDR2 YYEKEE (reference sequence). V dropped 0 bases and J dropped 0; count of bases not matched to a gene: 3. Repertoires were generated with immunoSEQ multiplex PCR, while TCRdb's copy carries only in-frame clones and drops some. Of fewer than 150,000 clones listed, 83% are singletons. This TCR was recovered from a man aged 25 to 40 who had recovered from COVID-19. The chain carries TRBV5-5 and TRBJ2-6; TRBD2 matches at 10 bases. Sequences were obtained from PBMCs or T cells enriched from blood (not recorded which). This CDR3 reads CASSLGLAGDSGANVLTF. The CDR3 bases are TGTGCCAGCAGCTTGGGACTAGCGGGCGACTCTGGGGCCAACGTCCTGACTTTC.